The text below deals with one T cell receptor beta chain. Followed longitudinally, the Seattle patients had been enrolled during active infection. The sample is drawn from a study of blood T cell repertoires in COVID-19. Here immunoSEQ multiplex PCR was the method, and the copy in TCRdb shows in-frame clones only, minus some. This sample has about 210,000 clones; almost 85% occur once, and the top ten carry more than 2%. Germline-derived CDR1 and CDR2 are SGDLS and YYNGEE. The length of the CDR3 is 17 residues. Trimming removed 4 bases from V and 0 bases from J, with 17 bases in between. The sequence was collected from a woman in her 70s with COVID-19, enrolled during active disease. The gene calls are TRBV9 and TRBJ2-1; D remains ambiguous. Specimen: peripheral blood. The CDR3 DNA reads as TGTGCCAGCAGCTTCGGCTTCGCGGCAAGCTCCTACAATGAGCAGTTCTTC. Its translation is CASSFGFAASSYNEQFF.